This TCR beta chain was recorded in a study of CD8 T cells in ankylosing spondylitis. Study findings and constraints: It appeared that ankylosing spondylitis blood was characterized by a TCR beta motif of fewer than 10 highly homologous variants. Disease-linked clones had a CD8+ phenotype and relatively low frequency in peripheral blood.

Per the germline V gene, CDR1 is MDHEN and CDR2 is SYDVKM. V was cut by 10 bases and J by 1 base, with 15 bases left in between. This CDR3 spans 14 amino acids. TCRdb processed the 5' RACE reads anew with MiXCR; each CDR3 protein has one entry. The sample carries 400,000 or so distinct CDR3 sequences, approximately 26% recorded once. This clonotype was seen only a few times. Its antigen remains unknown. This chain joins TRBV28 and TRBJ2-3; weak D call: TRBD2 (6 bases). The sequence was obtained from a male donor with ankylosing spondylitis. Sequenced input: blood, either unsorted or a sorted T cell fraction (not recorded which). CDR3 protein: CATGSGFGTDTQYF. The CDR3 region has the DNA TGTGCCACCGGCAGCGGGTTTGGCACAGATACGCAGTATTTT.